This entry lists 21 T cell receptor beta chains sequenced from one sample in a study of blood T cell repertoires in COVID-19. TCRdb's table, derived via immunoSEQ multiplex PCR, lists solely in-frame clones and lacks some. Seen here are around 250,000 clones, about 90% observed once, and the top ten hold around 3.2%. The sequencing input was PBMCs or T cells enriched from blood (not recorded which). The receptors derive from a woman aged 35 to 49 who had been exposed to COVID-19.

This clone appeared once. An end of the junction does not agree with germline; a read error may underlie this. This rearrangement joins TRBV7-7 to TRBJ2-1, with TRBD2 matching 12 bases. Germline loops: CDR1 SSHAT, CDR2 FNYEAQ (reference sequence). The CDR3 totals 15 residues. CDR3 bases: TGTGCTAGCAGCTTGAGACTAGCGGGAGCGAGTGAGCAGTTCTTC. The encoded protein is CASSLRLAGASEQFF.

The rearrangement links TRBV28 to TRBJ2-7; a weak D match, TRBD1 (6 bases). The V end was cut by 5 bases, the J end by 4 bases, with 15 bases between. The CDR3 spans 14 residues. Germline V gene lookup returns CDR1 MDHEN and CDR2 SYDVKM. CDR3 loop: CASSETGPIYEQYV. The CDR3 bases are TGTGCCAGCAGTGAGACAGGACCCATTTACGAGCAGTACGTC.

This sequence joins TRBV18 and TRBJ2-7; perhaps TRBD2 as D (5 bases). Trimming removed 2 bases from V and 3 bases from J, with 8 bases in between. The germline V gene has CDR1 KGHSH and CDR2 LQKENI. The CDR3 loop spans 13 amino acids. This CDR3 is CASSPGEFYEQYF. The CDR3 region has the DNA TGTGCCAGCTCACCAGGGGAGTTCTACGAGCAGTACTTC. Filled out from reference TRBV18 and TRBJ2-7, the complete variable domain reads NAGVMQNPRHLVRRRGQEARLRCSPMKGHSHVYWYRQLPEEGLKFMVYLQKENIIDESGMPKERFSAEFPKEGPSILRIQQVVRGDSAAYFCASSPGEFYEQYFGPGTRLTVT.

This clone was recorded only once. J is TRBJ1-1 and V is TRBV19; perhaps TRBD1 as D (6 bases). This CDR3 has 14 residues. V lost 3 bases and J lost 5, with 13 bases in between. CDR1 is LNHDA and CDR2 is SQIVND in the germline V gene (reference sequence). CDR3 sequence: CASSMAGRGTEAFF. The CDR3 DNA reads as TGTGCCAGTAGTATGGCGGGGAGGGGGACTGAAGCTTTCTTT.

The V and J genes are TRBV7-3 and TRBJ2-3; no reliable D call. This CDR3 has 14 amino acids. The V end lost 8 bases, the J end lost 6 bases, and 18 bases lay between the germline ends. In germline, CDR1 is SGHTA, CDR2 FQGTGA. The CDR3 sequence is CASSSATLRDTQYF. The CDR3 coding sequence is TGTGCCAGCTCGTCGGCCACACTGAGGGATACGCAGTATTTT.

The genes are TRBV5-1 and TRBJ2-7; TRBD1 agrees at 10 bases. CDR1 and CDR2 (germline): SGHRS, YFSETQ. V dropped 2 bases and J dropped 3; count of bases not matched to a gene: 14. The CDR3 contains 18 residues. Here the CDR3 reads CASSLLPSRTGGNYEQYF. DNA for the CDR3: TGCGCCAGCAGCTTACTCCCCTCGCGGACAGGGGGTAACTACGAGCAGTACTTC.

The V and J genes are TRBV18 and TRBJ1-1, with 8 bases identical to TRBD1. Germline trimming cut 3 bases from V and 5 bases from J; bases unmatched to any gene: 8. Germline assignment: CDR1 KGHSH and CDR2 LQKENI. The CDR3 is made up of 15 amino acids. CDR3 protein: CASSPSIQGGTEAFF. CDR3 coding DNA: TGTGCCAGCTCACCCTCTATACAGGGGGGAACTGAAGCTTTCTTT. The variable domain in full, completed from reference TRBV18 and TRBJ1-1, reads NAGVMQNPRHLVRRRGQEARLRCSPMKGHSHVYWYRQLPEEGLKFMVYLQKENIIDESGMPKERFSAEFPKEGPSILRIQQVVRGDSAAYFCASSPSIQGGTEAFFGQGTRLTVV.

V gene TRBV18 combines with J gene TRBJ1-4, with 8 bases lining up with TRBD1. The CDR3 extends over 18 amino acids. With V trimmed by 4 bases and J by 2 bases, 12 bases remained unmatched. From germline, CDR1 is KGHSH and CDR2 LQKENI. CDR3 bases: TGTGCCAGCTCACACAACAGGGGGAGGAGTGAGACTAATGAAAAACTGTTTTTT. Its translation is CASSHNRGRSETNEKLFF.

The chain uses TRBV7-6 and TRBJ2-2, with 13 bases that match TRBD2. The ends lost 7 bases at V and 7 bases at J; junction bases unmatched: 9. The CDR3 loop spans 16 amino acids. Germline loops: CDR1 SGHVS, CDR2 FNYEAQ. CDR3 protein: CASTPGTSGTGGELFF. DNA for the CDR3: TGTGCCAGCACGCCGGGGACTAGCGGGACAGGCGGGGAGCTGTTTTTT.

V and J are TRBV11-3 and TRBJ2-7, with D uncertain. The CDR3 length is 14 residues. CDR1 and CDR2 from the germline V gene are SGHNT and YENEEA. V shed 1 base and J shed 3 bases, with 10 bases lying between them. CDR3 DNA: TGTGCCAGCAGCTTAGGGGCTCGCTTCTACGAGCAGTACGTC. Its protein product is CASSLGARFYEQYV.

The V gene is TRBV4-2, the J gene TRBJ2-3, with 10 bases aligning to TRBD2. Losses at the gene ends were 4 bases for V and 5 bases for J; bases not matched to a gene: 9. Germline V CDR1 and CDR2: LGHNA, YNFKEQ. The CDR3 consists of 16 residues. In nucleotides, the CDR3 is TGTGCCAGCAGCCTCCCTAGCGGGAGTCTTGTAGATACGCAGTATTTT. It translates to CASSLPSGSLVDTQYF.

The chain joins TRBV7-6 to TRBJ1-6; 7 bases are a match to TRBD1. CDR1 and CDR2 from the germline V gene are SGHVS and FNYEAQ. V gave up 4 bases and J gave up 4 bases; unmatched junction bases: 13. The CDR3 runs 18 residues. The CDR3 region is CASSSALQGVVYNSPLHF. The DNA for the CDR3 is TGTGCCAGCAGCTCAGCGCTCCAGGGGGTCGTATATAATTCACCCCTCCACTTT. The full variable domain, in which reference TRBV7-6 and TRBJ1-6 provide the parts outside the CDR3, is GAGVSQSPRYKVTKRGQDVALRCDPISGHVSLYWYRQALGQGPEFLTYFNYEAQQDKSGLPNDRFSAERPEGSISTLTIQRTEQRDSAMYRCASSSALQGVVYNSPLHFGNGTRLTVT.

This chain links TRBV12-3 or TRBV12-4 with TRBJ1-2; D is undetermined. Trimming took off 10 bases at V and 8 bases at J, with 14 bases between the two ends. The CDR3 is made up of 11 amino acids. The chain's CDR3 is CATEPTGGYTF. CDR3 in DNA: TGTGCCACAGAGCCGACTGGGGGCTACACCTTC.

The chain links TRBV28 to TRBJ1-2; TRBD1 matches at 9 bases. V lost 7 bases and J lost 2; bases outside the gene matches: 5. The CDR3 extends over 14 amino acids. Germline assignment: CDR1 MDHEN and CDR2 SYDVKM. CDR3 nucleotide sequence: TGTGCCAGCACCGAGGGACAGGGAAACTATGGCTACACCTTC. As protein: CASTEGQGNYGYTF.

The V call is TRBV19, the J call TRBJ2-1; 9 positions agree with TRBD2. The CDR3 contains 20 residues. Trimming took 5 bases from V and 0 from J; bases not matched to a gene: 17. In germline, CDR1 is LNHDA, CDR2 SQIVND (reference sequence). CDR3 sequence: CASSHPKREAPTGSYNEQFF. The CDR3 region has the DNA TGTGCCAGTAGTCACCCTAAGCGGGAGGCCCCTACGGGCTCCTACAATGAGCAGTTCTTC.

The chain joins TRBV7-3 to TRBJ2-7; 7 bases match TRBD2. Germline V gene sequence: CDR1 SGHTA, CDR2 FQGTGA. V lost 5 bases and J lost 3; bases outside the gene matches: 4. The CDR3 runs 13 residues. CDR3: CASSTRTSYEQYV. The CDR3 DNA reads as TGTGCCAGCAGCACTCGGACTAGCTACGAGCAGTACGTC.

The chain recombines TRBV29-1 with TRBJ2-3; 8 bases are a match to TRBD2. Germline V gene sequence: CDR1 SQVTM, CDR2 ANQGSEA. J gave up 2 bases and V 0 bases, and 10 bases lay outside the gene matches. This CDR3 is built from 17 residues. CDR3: CSVEDPSGGGDTDTQYF. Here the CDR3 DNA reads TGCAGCGTTGAAGACCCGAGCGGGGGAGGGGACACAGATACGCAGTATTTT.

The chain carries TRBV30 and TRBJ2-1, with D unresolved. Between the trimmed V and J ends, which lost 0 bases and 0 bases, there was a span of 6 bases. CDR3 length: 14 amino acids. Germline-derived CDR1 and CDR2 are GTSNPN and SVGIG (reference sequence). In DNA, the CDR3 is TGTGCCTGGAGTGTAGAGAGCTCCTACAATGAGCAGTTCTTC. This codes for CAWSVESSYNEQFF.

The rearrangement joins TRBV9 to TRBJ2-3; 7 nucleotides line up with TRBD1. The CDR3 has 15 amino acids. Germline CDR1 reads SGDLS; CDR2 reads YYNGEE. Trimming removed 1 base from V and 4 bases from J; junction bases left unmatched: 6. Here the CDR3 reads CASSVTRTGPDTQYF. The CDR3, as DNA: TGTGCCAGCAGCGTAACCCGGACAGGCCCAGATACGCAGTATTTT.

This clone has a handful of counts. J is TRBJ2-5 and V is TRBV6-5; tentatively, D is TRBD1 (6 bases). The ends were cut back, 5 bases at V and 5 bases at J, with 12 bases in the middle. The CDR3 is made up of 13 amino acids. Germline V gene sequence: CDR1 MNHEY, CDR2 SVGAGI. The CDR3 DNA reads TGTGCCAGCAGTACAGGGTCCGGGGAGACCCAGTACTTC. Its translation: CASSTGSGETQYF.

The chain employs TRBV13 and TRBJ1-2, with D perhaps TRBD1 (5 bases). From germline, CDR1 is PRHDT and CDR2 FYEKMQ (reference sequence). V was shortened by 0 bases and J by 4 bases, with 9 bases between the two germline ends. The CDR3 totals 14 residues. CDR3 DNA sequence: TGTGCCAGCAGCTTAGGGGGACTCGGCTATGGCTACACCTTC. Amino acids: CASSLGGLGYGYTF.